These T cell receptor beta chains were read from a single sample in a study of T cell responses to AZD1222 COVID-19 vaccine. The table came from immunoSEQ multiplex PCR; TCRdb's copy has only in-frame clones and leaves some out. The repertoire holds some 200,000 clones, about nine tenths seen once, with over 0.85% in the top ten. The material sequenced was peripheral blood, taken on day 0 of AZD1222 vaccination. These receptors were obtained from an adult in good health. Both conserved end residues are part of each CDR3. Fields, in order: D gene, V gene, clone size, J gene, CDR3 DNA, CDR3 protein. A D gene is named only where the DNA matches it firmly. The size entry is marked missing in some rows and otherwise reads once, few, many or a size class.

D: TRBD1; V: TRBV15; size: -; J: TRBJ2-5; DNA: TGTGCCACCAGCAGGAGGACAGGGGAACAGACCCAGTACTTC; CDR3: CATSRRTGEQTQYF
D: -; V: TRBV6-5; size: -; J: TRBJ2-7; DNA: TGTGCCAGCCGCCGGGACACTGGCTACGAGCAGTACTTC; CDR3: CASRRDTGYEQYF
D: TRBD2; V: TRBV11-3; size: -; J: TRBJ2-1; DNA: TGTGCCAGCAGCGACGGACTAGCGGGTCGCGATGAGCAGTTCTTC; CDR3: CASSDGLAGRDEQFF
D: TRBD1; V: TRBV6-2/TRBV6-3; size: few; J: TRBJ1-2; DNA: TGTGCCAGCAGTACGAACAGGGGGGGCTATGGCTACACCTTC; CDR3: CASSTNRGGYGYTF
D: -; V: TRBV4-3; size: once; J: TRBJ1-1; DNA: TGCGCCAGCAGCCAAGTTGGTGGGAACACTGAAGCTTTCTTT; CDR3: CASSQVGGNTEAFF
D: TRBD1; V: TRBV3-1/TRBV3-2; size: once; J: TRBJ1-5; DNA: TGTGCCAGCAGCCAGGGGACAGTAAATCAGCCCCAGCATTTT; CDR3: CASSQGTVNQPQHF
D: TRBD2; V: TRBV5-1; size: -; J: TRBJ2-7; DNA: TGCGCCAGCAGCTGGACTAGCGGGACGGCGATGGAGCAGTACTTC; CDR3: CASSWTSGTAMEQYF
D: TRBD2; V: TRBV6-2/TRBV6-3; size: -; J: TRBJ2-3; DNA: TGTGCCAGCAGTGTATGGCGGACTAGCGGGGGGTCTACAGATACGCAGTATTTT; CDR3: CASSVWRTSGGSTDTQYF
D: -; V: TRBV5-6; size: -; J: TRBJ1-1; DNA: TGTGCCAGCAGCTTGTTGTGGCAGGGTGGGACTGAAGCTTTCTTT; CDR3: CASSLLWQGGTEAFF
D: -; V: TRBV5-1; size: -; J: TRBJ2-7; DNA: TGCGCCAGCAGTACCCCAGAGGGCGAGGACGAGCAGTACTTC; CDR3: CASSTPEGEDEQYF
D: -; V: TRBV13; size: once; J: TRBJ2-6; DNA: TGTGCCAGCAGCTTAGGGGCGGAGCTCCCTGACTCTGGGGCCAACGTCCTGACTTTC; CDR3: CASSLGAELPDSGANVLTF
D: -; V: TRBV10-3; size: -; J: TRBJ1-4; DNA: TGTGCCATCAGGGGGGGGGCGGCTGAAAAACTGTTTTTT; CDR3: CAIRGGAAEKLFF
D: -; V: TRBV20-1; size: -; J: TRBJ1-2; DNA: TGCAGTGCTAGTATTGGGACCCTTGGGTATGGCTACACCTTC; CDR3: CSASIGTLGYGYTF
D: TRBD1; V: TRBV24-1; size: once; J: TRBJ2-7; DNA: TGTGCCACCAGTGACTCGGACAGGGCCTACGAGCAGTACTTC; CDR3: CATSDSDRAYEQYF
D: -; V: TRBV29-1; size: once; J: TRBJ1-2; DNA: TGCAGCGTAGCCGCACAGGGCAACCGGGACTATGGCTACACCTTC; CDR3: CSVAAQGNRDYGYTF
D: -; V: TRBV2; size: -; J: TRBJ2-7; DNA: TGTGCCAGCATAGGGGGAGGGCCCGAGCAGTACTTC; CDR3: CASIGGGPEQYF
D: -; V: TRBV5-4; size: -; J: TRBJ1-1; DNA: TGTGCCAGCAGCTTGGGGTCAGCGGGGACTGAAGCTTTCTTT; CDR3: CASSLGSAGTEAFF
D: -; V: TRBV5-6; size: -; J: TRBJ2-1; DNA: TGTGCCAGCAGCCTCGGGACTCACCTCTTCGGGGAGCAGTTCTTC; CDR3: CASSLGTHLFGEQFF
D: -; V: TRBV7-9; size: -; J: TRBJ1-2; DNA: TGTGCCAGCAGCTTAGCCGAGGTTAACTATGGCTACACCTTC; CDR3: CASSLAEVNYGYTF
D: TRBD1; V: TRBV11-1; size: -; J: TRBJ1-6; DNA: TGTGCCAGCAGCCCAGGACAGGGGTGGTCACCCCTCCACTTT; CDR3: CASSPGQGWSPLHF
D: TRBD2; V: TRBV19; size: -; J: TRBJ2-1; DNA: TGTGCCAGTAGTAGGACTAGCGGGAACAATGAGCAGTTCTTC; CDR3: CASSRTSGNNEQFF
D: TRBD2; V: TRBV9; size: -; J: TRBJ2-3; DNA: TGTGCCAGCAGCGCGCGGACTAGCGCGGATACGCAGTATTTT; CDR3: CASSARTSADTQYF
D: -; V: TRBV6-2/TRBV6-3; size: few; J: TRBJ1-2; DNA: TGTGCCAGCAGTTACGCGAGGTTAGGGCATAACTATGGCTACACCTTC; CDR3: CASSYARLGHNYGYTF
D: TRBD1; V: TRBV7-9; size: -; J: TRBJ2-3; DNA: TGTGCCAGCAGCCGACAGGGTTTGAGTGGTACAGATACGCAGTATTTT; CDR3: CASSRQGLSGTDTQYF
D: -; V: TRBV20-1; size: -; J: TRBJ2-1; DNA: TGCAGTGCGCGGGCTATTAATGAGCAGTTCTTC; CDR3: CSARAINEQFF
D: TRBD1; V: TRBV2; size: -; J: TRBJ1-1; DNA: TGTGCCAGCAGCGGCGACAGGGTTGCTTTCTTT; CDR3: CASSGDRVAFF
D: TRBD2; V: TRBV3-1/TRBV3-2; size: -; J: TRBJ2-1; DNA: TGTGCCAGCAGCCCAAATCCGGGGGGTGAGCAGTTCTTC; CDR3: CASSPNPGGEQFF
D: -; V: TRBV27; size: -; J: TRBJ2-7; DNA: TGTGCCAGCAGTTTATCCGCCTACGGTTACGAGCAGTACTTC; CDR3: CASSLSAYGYEQYF
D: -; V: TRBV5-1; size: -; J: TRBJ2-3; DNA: TGCGCCAGCAGCTTAAATACAGGGGAGGTAGGAGATACGCAGTATTTT; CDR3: CASSLNTGEVGDTQYF
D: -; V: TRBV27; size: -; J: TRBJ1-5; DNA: TGTGCCAGCAGTTTATCCGGGACCTTTAGCAATCAGCCCCAGCATTTT; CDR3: CASSLSGTFSNQPQHF
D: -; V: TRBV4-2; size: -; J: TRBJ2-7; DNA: TGTGCCAGCAGCCAAGAAGGCAGGGAGGCCTACGAGCAGTACTTC; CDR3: CASSQEGREAYEQYF
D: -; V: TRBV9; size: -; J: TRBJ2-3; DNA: TGTGCCAGCAGCGTAGATATTCAGGGGCGGGCGCAGTATTTT; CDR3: CASSVDIQGRAQYF
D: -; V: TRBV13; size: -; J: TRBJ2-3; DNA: TGTGCCAGCAGCCCCACGACCGGGCAGTATTTT; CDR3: CASSPTTGQYF
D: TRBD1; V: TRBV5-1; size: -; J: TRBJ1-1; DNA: TGCGCCAGCAGCTTTCAGATCGGACAGGGATGGACTGAAGCTTTCTTT; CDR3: CASSFQIGQGWTEAFF
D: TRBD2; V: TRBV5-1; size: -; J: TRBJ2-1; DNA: TGCGCCAGCAGCTTGGGTAGCGGGAGCTCCTACAATGAGCAGTTCTTC; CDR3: CASSLGSGSSYNEQFF
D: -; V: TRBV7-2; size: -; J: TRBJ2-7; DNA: TGTGCCAGCAGCTCATCCGGGACGCCAACCTACGAGCAGTACTTC; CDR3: CASSSSGTPTYEQYF
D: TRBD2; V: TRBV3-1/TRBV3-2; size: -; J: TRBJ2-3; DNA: TGTGCCAGCACCGTAGCGGGGGACACAGATACGCAGTATTTT; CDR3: CASTVAGDTDTQYF
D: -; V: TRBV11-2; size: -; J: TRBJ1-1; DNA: TGTGCCAGCAGCATCGGGGGTGATGAAGCTTTCTTT; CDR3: CASSIGGDEAFF
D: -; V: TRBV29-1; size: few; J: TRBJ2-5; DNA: TGCAGCGTTGTGGGCAGGGGCGAGACCCAGTACTTC; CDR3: CSVVGRGETQYF
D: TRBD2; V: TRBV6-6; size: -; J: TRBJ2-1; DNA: TGTGCCAGCAGTCCCGGCCTAGCGGGAGGTAATGAGCAGTTCTTC; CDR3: CASSPGLAGGNEQFF
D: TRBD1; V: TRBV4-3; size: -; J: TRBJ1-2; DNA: TGCGCCAGCAGCCAGCAGACAGGGGACTATGGCTACACCTTC; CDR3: CASSQQTGDYGYTF
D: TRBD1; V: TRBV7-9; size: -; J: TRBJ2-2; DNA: TGTGCCAGCTTGCCCGGACAGGGTTGGGCCGGGGAGCTGTTTTTT; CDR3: CASLPGQGWAGELFF
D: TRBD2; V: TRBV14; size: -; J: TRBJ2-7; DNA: TGTGCCAGCAGAATCAGCGGGAGGCCCTACGAGCAGTACTTC; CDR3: CASRISGRPYEQYF
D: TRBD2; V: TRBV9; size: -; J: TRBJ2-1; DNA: TGTGCCAGCAGCGGTCTAGCGGGAGGAAGGGGGTCCTACAATGAGCAGTTCTTC; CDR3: CASSGLAGGRGSYNEQFF
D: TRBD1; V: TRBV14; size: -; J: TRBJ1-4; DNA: TGTGCCAGCAGCCAAGGAATGACAGGGGTTAATGAAAAACTGTTTTTT; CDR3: CASSQGMTGVNEKLFF
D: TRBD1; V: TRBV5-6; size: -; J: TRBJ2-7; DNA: TGTGCCAGCAGAATCGGACAGGTGGGGTACGAGCAGTACTTC; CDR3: CASRIGQVGYEQYF
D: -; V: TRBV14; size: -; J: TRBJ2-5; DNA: TGTGCCAGCAGCCCGAAAAAGAAATGGGTGGAGACCCAGTACTTC; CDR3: CASSPKKKWVETQYF
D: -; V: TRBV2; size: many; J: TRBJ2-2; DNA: TGTGCCAGCAGTTTATCAGGAACCACCGGGGAGCTGTTTTTT; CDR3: CASSLSGTTGELFF
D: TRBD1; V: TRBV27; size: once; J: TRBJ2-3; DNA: TGTGCCAGCAGTTCCCTTACCGGGACAGGGCCCGATACGCAGTATTTT; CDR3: CASSSLTGTGPDTQYF
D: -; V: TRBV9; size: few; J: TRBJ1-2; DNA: TGTGCCAGCAGCGTAGGTGGATTGAACTATGGCTACACCTTC; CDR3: CASSVGGLNYGYTF
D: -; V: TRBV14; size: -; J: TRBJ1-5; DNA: TGTGCCAGCAGCCAAGGGGAGGGGCAGCCCCAGCATTTT; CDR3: CASSQGEGQPQHF
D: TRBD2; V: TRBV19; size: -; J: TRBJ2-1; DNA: TGTGCCAGTAATCAACTAGCGGGGTACAATGAGCAGTTCTTC; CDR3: CASNQLAGYNEQFF
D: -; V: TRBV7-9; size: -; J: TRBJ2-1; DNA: TGTGCCAGCAGCCGGGCCCCACAGGTTGGGAATGAGCAGTTCTTC; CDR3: CASSRAPQVGNEQFF
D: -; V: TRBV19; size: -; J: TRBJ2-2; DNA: TGTGCCAGTAGCGGGAGTTGGTACACCGGGGAGCTGTTTTTT; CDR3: CASSGSWYTGELFF
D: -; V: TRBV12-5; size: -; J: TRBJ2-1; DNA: TGTGCTAGTGGTTTGGAACGGGGGGCAATTAATGAGCAGTTCTTC; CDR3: CASGLERGAINEQFF
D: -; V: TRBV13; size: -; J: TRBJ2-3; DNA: TGTGCCAGCAGCTTAGTCTTGGCGGACGCGAGCACAGATACGCAGTATTTT; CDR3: CASSLVLADASTDTQYF
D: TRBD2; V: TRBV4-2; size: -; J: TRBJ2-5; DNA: TGTGCCAGCAGTCCCTCCGGGGCTAGCGGGAGAGGAGAGACCCAGTACTTC; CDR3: CASSPSGASGRGETQYF
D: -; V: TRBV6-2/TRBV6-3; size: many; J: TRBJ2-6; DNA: TGTGCCAGCAGTTACGGGTTTAGGGGCCCTGGGGCCAACGTCCTGACTTTC; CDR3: CASSYGFRGPGANVLTF
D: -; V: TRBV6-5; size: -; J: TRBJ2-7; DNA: TGTGCCAGCAGTTCCCGCTACGAGCAGTACTTC; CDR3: CASSSRYEQYF
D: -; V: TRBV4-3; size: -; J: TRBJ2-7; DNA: TGCGCCAGCAGCCAAGACACGGGTACGTACGAGCAGTACTTC; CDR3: CASSQDTGTYEQYF